The clone carrying this T cell receptor beta chain has more than one count but fewer than ten. The data were obtained in a study of OX40 agonist ivuxolimab in advanced cancers. Unmatched junction bases numbered 6, after V lost 7 bases and J lost 8 bases. This CDR3 has 14 residues. Germline CDR1 reads SNHLY; CDR2 reads FYNNEI. Clones were sequenced by immunoSEQ multiplex PCR, and TCRdb holds only the in-frame ones, with some missing. The repertoire includes roughly 67,000 clones, around 90% of them detected once, and roughly a tenth sits in the top ten. This clonotype was obtained from an adult with an advanced solid tumor such as melanoma, head and neck, liver or kidney cancer. This chain uses TRBV2 with TRBJ2-1, with 12 bases that match TRBD2. Sequences were derived from CD4+ or CD8+ T cells sorted from blood, sampled in a trial of the OX40 agonist ivuxolimab. The CDR3 loop is CASKGLAGWDEQFF. Written as DNA, the CDR3 is TGTGCCAGCAAAGGACTAGCGGGATGGGATGAGCAGTTCTTC.